A selection of T cell receptor beta chains follows, all from one sample in a study of regulatory T cells in long-lasting Graves disease. Each CDR3 protein gets one entry after TCRdb re-called the multiplex PCR reads with MiXCR. The table includes about 360,000 distinct CDR3 sequences, 15% to 20% detected once. The sample was also reused in another study, on T cells in Graves' hyperthyroidism and ophthalmopathy.

Sequences were derived from peripheral blood mononuclear cells (PBMCs), sampled at new diagnosis, from a patient treated with antithyroid drugs. The receptor source for this set is a woman younger than 30 with Graves disease. Each CDR3 is given with its conserved first and last residue. D genes are given only for firm matches. Clone size is shown for a subset of rows, as once, few, many or a class of expanded clone.

len: 15
abundance: -
v_gene: TRBV9
j_gene: TRBJ2-7
d_gene: -
CDR3nt: TGTGCCAGCAGCGTAGCAGGGGAGGTCCCTTACGAGCAGTACTTC
CDR3aa: CASSVAGEVPYEQYF

len: 15
abundance: many
v_gene: TRBV28
j_gene: TRBJ2-6
d_gene: -
CDR3nt: TGTGCCAGCAGTAACAAGGTTACTGGGGCCAACGTCCTGACTTTC
CDR3aa: CASSNKVTGANVLTF

len: 15
abundance: many
v_gene: TRBV12-3/TRBV12-4
j_gene: TRBJ2-7
d_gene: TRBD2
CDR3nt: TGTGCCAGCAGTTATGGATCTAGCGGGAGGAACGAGCAGTACTTC
CDR3aa: CASSYGSSGRNEQYF

len: 15
abundance: many
v_gene: TRBV6-1
j_gene: TRBJ1-5
d_gene: -
CDR3nt: TGTGCCAGCAACGGCTTGGACGTAAGCAATCAGCCCCAGCATTTT
CDR3aa: CASNGLDVSNQPQHF

len: 16
abundance: many
v_gene: TRBV10-1
j_gene: TRBJ2-3
d_gene: TRBD2
CDR3nt: TGCGCCAGCAGTGCCGGACTAGCGGGATTCACAGATACGCAGTATTTT
CDR3aa: CASSAGLAGFTDTQYF

len: 17
abundance: many
v_gene: TRBV11-2
j_gene: TRBJ1-6
d_gene: -
CDR3nt: TGTGCCAGCAGCTCCCTGTTGAAGGGCCCCTATAATTCACCCCTCCACTTT
CDR3aa: CASSSLLKGPYNSPLHF

len: 16
abundance: many
v_gene: TRBV27
j_gene: TRBJ1-5
d_gene: TRBD1
CDR3nt: TGTGCCAGCAGTCCCATATACAGGGGGCCGGGTCAGCCCCAGCATTTT
CDR3aa: CASSPIYRGPGQPQHF

len: 15
abundance: many
v_gene: TRBV20-1
j_gene: TRBJ2-1
d_gene: TRBD2
CDR3nt: TGCAGTGCTAGAGATTTGAGGGAGGGCCGGAGTGAGCAGTTCTTC
CDR3aa: CSARDLREGRSEQFF

len: 16
abundance: few
v_gene: TRBV6-5
j_gene: TRBJ1-2
d_gene: -
CDR3nt: TGTGCCAGCAGTTACAGCTCTAGGACCAGGCGTTATGGCTACACCTTC
CDR3aa: CASSYSSRTRRYGYTF

len: 11
abundance: many
v_gene: TRBV5-8
j_gene: TRBJ2-7
d_gene: -
CDR3nt: TGTGCCAGCAGCTTGATCAACGAGCAGTACTTC
CDR3aa: CASSLINEQYF

len: 13
abundance: -
v_gene: TRBV18
j_gene: TRBJ2-5
d_gene: TRBD1
CDR3nt: TGTGCCAGCTCAGTTAGGGACAGCGAGACCCAGTACTTC
CDR3aa: CASSVRDSETQYF

len: 16
abundance: -
v_gene: TRBV4-2
j_gene: TRBJ2-1
d_gene: TRBD2
CDR3nt: TGTGCCAGCCGGAAGGATAGGACTAGCGGAGACAATGAGCAGTTCTTC
CDR3aa: CASRKDRTSGDNEQFF

len: 15
abundance: -
v_gene: TRBV12-3/TRBV12-4
j_gene: TRBJ2-7
d_gene: TRBD1
CDR3nt: TGTGCCAGCAGAAAACAGGGGGCGTACGGCTACGAGCAGTACTTC
CDR3aa: CASRKQGAYGYEQYF

len: 15
abundance: many
v_gene: TRBV2
j_gene: TRBJ2-3
d_gene: TRBD2
CDR3nt: TGTGCCAGCAGTGAACTAGCGGGAGGGCCGAATACGCAGTATTTT
CDR3aa: CASSELAGGPNTQYF

len: 16
abundance: many
v_gene: TRBV20-1
j_gene: TRBJ2-1
d_gene: -
CDR3nt: TGCAGTGCCTCAACTACTCTGGGGAGCTCCTACAATGAGCAGTTCTTC
CDR3aa: CSASTTLGSSYNEQFF

len: 16
abundance: many
v_gene: TRBV7-9
j_gene: TRBJ2-1
d_gene: TRBD2
CDR3nt: TGTGCCAGCAGCTCCGGGGGGACCGGGCTGTACAATGAGCAGTTCTTC
CDR3aa: CASSSGGTGLYNEQFF

len: 13
abundance: -
v_gene: TRBV19
j_gene: TRBJ1-5
d_gene: -
CDR3nt: TGTGCGACGAGGGCGTTGAGCAATCAGCCCCAGCATTTT
CDR3aa: CATRALSNQPQHF

len: 15
abundance: many
v_gene: TRBV7-3
j_gene: TRBJ2-1
d_gene: -
CDR3nt: TGTGCCAGCAGCTTTTTCAGCACCCAATCCAATGAGCAGTTCTTC
CDR3aa: CASSFFSTQSNEQFF